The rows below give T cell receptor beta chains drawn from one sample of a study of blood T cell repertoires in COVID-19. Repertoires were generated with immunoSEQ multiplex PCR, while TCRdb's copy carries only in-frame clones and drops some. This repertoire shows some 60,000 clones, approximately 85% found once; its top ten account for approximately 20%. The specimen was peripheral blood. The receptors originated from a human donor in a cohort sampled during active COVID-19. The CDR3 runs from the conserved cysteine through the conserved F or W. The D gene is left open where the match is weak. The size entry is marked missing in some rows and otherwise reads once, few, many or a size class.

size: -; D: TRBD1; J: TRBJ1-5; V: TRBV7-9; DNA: TGTGCCAGCAGCTTGGGACAGGGAGAAGGTCAGCCCCAGCATTTT; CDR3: CASSLGQGEGQPQHF
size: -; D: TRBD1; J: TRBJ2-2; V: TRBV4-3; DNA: TGCGCCAGCAGCCAATGGACAGGGATGAACACCGGGGAGCTGTTTTTT; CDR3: CASSQWTGMNTGELFF
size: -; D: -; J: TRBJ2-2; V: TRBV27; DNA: TGTGCCAGCAGTTTAATCCCCTCGGGCACCGGGGAGCTGTTTTTT; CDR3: CASSLIPSGTGELFF
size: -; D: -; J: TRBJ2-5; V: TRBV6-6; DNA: TGTGCCAGCAGACTTGGGGAGAGGGAGACCCAGTACTTC; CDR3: CASRLGERETQYF
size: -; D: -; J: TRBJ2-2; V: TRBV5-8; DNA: TGTGCCAGCAGCTACTCGTCGGGGGTAGTCGGGGAGCTGTTTTTT; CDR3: CASSYSSGVVGELFF
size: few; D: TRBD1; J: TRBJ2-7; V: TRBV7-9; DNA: TGTGCCAGCAGCTTAGTAGACAGGGGGGACGAGCAGTACTTC; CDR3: CASSLVDRGDEQYF
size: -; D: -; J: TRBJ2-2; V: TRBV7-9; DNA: TGTGCCAGCAGCTTTGCGGCAGTAAACACCGGGGAGCTGTTTTTT; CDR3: CASSFAAVNTGELFF
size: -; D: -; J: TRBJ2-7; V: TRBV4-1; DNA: TGCGCCAGCAGCCTCACGACATACTACGAGCAGTACTTC; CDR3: CASSLTTYYEQYF
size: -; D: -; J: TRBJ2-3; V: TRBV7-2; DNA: TGTGCCAGCACCCCTTCCGGGGGATCTTCAACGCAGTATTTT; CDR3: CASTPSGGSSTQYF
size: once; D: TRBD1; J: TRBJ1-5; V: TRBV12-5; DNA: TGTGCTAGTGGTCCAGGGACAGGTTATCAGCCCCAGCATTTT; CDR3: CASGPGTGYQPQHF